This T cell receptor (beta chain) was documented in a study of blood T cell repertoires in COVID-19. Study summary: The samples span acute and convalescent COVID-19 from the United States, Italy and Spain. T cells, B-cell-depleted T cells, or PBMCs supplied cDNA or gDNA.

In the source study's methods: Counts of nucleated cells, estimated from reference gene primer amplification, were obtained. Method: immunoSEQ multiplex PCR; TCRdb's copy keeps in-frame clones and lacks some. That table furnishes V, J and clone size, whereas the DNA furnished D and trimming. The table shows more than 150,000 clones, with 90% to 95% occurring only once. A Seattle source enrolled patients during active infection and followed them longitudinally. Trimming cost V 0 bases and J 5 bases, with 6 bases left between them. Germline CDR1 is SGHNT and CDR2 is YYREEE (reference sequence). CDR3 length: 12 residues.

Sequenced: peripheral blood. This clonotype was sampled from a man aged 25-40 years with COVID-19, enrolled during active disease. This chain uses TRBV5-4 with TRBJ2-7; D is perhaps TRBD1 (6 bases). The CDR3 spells CASSLEGDEQYF. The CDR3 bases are TGTGCCAGCAGCTTGGAGGGGGACGAGCAGTACTTC.